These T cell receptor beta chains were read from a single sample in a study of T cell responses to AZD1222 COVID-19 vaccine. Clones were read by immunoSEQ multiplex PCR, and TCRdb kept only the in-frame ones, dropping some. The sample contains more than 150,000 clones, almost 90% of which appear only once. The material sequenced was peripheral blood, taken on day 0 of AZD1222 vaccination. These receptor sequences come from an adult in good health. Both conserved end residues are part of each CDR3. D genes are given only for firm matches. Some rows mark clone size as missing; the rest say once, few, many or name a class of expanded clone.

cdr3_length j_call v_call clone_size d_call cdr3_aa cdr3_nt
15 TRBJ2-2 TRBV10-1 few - CASSENGRDTGELFF TGCGCCAGCAGTGAGAACGGGCGGGACACCGGGGAGCTGTTTTTT
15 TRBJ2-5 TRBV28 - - CASGQRPPYQETQYF TGTGCCAGCGGTCAGCGGCCACCGTACCAAGAGACCCAGTACTTC
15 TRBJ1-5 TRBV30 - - CAWSPGLVRNQPQHF TGTGCCTGGTCTCCGGGCCTCGTCCGCAATCAGCCCCAGCATTTT
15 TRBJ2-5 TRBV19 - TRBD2 CASSIAASGQETQYF TGTGCCAGTAGTATAGCGGCTAGCGGCCAAGAGACCCAGTACTTC
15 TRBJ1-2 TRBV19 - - CASSIDRWGAGGYTF TGTGCCAGTAGTATAGATCGGTGGGGGGCTGGAGGCTACACCTTC
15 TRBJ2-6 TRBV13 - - CASSLGHSGANVLTF TGTGCCAGCAGCTTGGGACACTCTGGGGCCAACGTCCTGACTTTC
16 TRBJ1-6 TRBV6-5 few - CASSYSRAGRGEPLHF TGTGCCAGCAGTTACTCGAGAGCAGGCCGGGGGGAGCCCCTCCACTTT
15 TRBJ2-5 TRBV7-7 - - CASSRGSGLGETQYF TGTGCTAGCAGCCGAGGGAGCGGGCTTGGGGAGACCCAGTACTTC
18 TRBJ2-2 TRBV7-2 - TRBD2 CASSLTGLGLANTGELFF TGTGCCAGCAGCTTAACGGGACTAGGCCTCGCGAACACCGGGGAGCTGTTTTTT
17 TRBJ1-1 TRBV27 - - CASSISGTPLMNTEAFF TGTGCCAGCAGTATATCCGGGACACCATTAATGAACACTGAAGCTTTCTTT
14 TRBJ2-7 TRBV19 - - CASSIVGGADEQYF TGTGCCAGTAGTATAGTCGGGGGAGCCGACGAGCAGTACTTC
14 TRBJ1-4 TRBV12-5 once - CASGPGDTDEKLFF TGTGCTAGTGGCCCCGGGGATACGGATGAAAAACTGTTTTTT
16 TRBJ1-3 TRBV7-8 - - CASSSEGGTAGNTIYF TGTGCCAGCAGCTCCGAGGGTGGGACGGCCGGAAACACCATATATTTT
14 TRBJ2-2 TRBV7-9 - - CASSTGTLNGELFF TGTGCCAGCAGCACCGGGACCCTTAACGGGGAGCTGTTTTTT
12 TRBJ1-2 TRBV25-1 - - CASSEYSDPDTF TGTGCCAGCAGTGAATATTCCGACCCGGACACCTTC